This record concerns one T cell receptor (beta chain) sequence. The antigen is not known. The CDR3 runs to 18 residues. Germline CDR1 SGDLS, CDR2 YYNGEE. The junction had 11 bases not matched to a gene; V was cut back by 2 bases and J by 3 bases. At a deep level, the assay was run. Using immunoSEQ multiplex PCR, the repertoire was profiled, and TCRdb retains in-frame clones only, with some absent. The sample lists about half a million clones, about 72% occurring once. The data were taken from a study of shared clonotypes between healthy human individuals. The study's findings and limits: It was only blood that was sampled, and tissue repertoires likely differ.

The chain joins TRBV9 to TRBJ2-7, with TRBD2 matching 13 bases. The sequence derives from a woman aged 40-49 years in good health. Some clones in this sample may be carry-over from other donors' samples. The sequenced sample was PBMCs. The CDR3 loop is CASSVSSTGLAGHYEQYF. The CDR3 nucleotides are TGTGCCAGCAGCGTTAGCTCTACGGGACTAGCGGGACACTACGAGCAGTACTTC.